These T cell receptor beta chains were read from a single sample in a study of CD8 T cells in ankylosing spondylitis. TCRdb redid the calling of the 5' RACE reads with MiXCR, one entry per CDR3 protein. The sample records under 300,000 distinct CDR3 sequences, over 9.5% being singletons. The sequenced material came from blood, either unsorted or a sorted T cell fraction (not recorded which). The receptors come from a male donor with ankylosing spondylitis or in good health (not recorded which). The CDR3 runs from the conserved cysteine through the conserved F or W. The D gene is left open where the match is weak. Not all rows give a size; the values are once, few, many and, for expanded clones, a class.

d_gene: TRBD1
abundance: many
j_gene: TRBJ2-3
v_gene: TRBV5-1
CDR3nt: TGCGCCAGCACGGTAGTGGGGACAGATGGTGATACGCAGTATTTT
CDR3aa: CASTVVGTDGDTQYF

d_gene: NA
abundance: few
j_gene: TRBJ1-5
v_gene: TRBV6-6
CDR3nt: TGTGCCAGCACCGAACAGGGCCGGCAGCCCCAGCATTTT
CDR3aa: CASTEQGRQPQHF

d_gene: NA
abundance: NA
j_gene: TRBJ2-7
v_gene: TRBV7-2
CDR3nt: TGTGCCAGCAGCTTAGAGGCGACTAGGCCCTACGAGCAGTACTTC
CDR3aa: CASSLEATRPYEQYF

d_gene: NA
abundance: many
j_gene: TRBJ1-5
v_gene: TRBV11-2
CDR3nt: TGTGCCAACCGGGACGCGACCGGGCAGCCCCAGCATTTT
CDR3aa: CANRDATGQPQHF

d_gene: TRBD1
abundance: few
j_gene: TRBJ1-3
v_gene: TRBV19
CDR3nt: TGTGCCAGTAGTATGGGTAGGGGGCAAACTCCTGGAAACACCATATATTTT
CDR3aa: CASSMGRGQTPGNTIYF

d_gene: TRBD1
abundance: few
j_gene: TRBJ2-3
v_gene: TRBV7-9
CDR3nt: TGTGCCAGCAGCTTAGGACAGGGGGCTGTCACAGATACGCAGTATTTT
CDR3aa: CASSLGQGAVTDTQYF

d_gene: TRBD1
abundance: few
j_gene: TRBJ1-2
v_gene: TRBV7-9
CDR3nt: TGTGCCAGCAGCCCGCCGCGGGACAGGGACTATGGCTACACCTTC
CDR3aa: CASSPPRDRDYGYTF

d_gene: NA
abundance: many
j_gene: TRBJ1-3
v_gene: TRBV7-9
CDR3nt: TGTGCCAGCAGCCAGGGTGGTGGAAACACCATATATTTT
CDR3aa: CASSQGGGNTIYF

d_gene: NA
abundance: many
j_gene: TRBJ2-3
v_gene: TRBV12-3/TRBV12-4
CDR3nt: TGTGCCAGCAGTTCCCCCGCAGGGGTCGGGCCCGGGGATACGCAGTATTTT
CDR3aa: CASSSPAGVGPGDTQYF

d_gene: NA
abundance: many
j_gene: TRBJ2-1
v_gene: TRBV5-1
CDR3nt: TGCGCCAGCAGCTTTAAAGGGGCACGCTACAATGAGCAGTTCTTC
CDR3aa: CASSFKGARYNEQFF

d_gene: NA
abundance: many
j_gene: TRBJ1-4
v_gene: TRBV5-6
CDR3nt: TGTGCCAGCAGCCCTCTTCTTACGGGAAAACTGTTTTTT
CDR3aa: CASSPLLTGKLFF

d_gene: NA
abundance: many
j_gene: TRBJ2-7
v_gene: TRBV29-1
CDR3nt: TGCAGCGTTGATAGAGGAGGGGGGTACGAGCAGTACTTC
CDR3aa: CSVDRGGGYEQYF

d_gene: TRBD2
abundance: many
j_gene: TRBJ2-5
v_gene: TRBV29-1
CDR3nt: TGCAGCGTTGGTAGCGGGAAAGAGACCCAGTACTTC
CDR3aa: CSVGSGKETQYF

d_gene: NA
abundance: many
j_gene: TRBJ1-2
v_gene: TRBV4-2
CDR3nt: TGTGCCAGCAGCCAAAACCCCGAAGGTCCCTATGGCTACACCTTC
CDR3aa: CASSQNPEGPYGYTF

d_gene: NA
abundance: many
j_gene: TRBJ1-4
v_gene: TRBV29-1
CDR3nt: TGCAGCGTTGGGTCAGGGAGCAACTGGAATGAAAAACTGTTTTTT
CDR3aa: CSVGSGSNWNEKLFF

d_gene: NA
abundance: NA
j_gene: TRBJ2-5
v_gene: TRBV5-1
CDR3nt: TGCGCCAGCAGCTTGAACCCGGGAGAGGGAGAGACCCAGTACTTC
CDR3aa: CASSLNPGEGETQYF

d_gene: TRBD1
abundance: few
j_gene: TRBJ1-2
v_gene: TRBV18
CDR3nt: TGTGCCAGCTCTCTGACAGGGGGCTACACCTTC
CDR3aa: CASSLTGGYTF

d_gene: TRBD1
abundance: many
j_gene: TRBJ1-1
v_gene: TRBV12-3/TRBV12-4
CDR3nt: TGTGCCAGCAGCCCGGACAGGGCCGCGGGGACTGAAGCTTTCTTT
CDR3aa: CASSPDRAAGTEAFF

d_gene: TRBD1
abundance: few
j_gene: TRBJ1-2
v_gene: TRBV10-3
CDR3nt: TGTGCCATCAGTGAGGCCGGGACAGCCTCTAACTATGGCTACACCTTC
CDR3aa: CAISEAGTASNYGYTF

d_gene: NA
abundance: many
j_gene: TRBJ2-1
v_gene: TRBV5-6
CDR3nt: TGTGCCAGCAGCTCCTTCCTTTCCGGGACGGCGTCCTACAATGAGCAGTTCTTC
CDR3aa: CASSSFLSGTASYNEQFF

d_gene: NA
abundance: many
j_gene: TRBJ2-3
v_gene: TRBV20-1
CDR3nt: TGCAGTGCTAGCTCCGGGGCAGGGGCACCCACAGATACGCAGTATTTT
CDR3aa: CSASSGAGAPTDTQYF

d_gene: TRBD2
abundance: NA
j_gene: TRBJ2-5
v_gene: TRBV20-1
CDR3nt: TGCAGTGCTAGAGATAGGACTAGCGGAGGGGAGACCCAGTACTTC
CDR3aa: CSARDRTSGGETQYF

d_gene: NA
abundance: many
j_gene: TRBJ2-3
v_gene: TRBV5-1
CDR3nt: TGCGCCAGCAGCTTGGATGGGAACCCAGATACGCAGTATTTT
CDR3aa: CASSLDGNPDTQYF

d_gene: NA
abundance: NA
j_gene: TRBJ2-2
v_gene: TRBV7-2
CDR3nt: TGTGCCAGCAGCTTAGCTCCGATTGTAAAGGTTAACACCGGGGAGCTGTTTTTT
CDR3aa: CASSLAPIVKVNTGELFF

d_gene: NA
abundance: few
j_gene: TRBJ2-2
v_gene: TRBV7-2
CDR3nt: TGTGCCAGCAGCTTAGCCGGGGGGCCCTTTACCGGGGAGCTGTTTTTT
CDR3aa: CASSLAGGPFTGELFF